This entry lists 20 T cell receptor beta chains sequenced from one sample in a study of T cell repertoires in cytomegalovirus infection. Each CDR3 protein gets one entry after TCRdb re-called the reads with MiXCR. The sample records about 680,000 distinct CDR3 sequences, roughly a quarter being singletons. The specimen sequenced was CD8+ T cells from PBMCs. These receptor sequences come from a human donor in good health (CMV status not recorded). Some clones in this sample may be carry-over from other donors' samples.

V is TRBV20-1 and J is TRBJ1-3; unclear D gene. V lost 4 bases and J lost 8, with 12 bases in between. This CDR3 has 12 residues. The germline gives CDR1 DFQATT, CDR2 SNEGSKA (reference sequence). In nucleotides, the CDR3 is TGCAGTGCTACAAACATTGAGGACACCATATATTTT. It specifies CSATNIEDTIYF.

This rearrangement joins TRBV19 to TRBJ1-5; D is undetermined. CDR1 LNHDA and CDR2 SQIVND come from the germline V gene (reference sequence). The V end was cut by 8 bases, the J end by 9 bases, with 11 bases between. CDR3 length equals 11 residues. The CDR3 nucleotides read TGTGCCAGTGGGGAAAGGGTGCCCCAGCATTTT. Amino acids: CASGERVPQHF.

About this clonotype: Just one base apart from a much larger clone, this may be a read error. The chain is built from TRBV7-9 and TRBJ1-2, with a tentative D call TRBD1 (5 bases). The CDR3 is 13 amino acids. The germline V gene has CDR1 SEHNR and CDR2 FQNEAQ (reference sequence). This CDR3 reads CASSPGSGTGYAF. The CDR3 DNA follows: TGTGCCAGCAGCCCGGGGTCCGGGACGGGCTACGCCTTC.

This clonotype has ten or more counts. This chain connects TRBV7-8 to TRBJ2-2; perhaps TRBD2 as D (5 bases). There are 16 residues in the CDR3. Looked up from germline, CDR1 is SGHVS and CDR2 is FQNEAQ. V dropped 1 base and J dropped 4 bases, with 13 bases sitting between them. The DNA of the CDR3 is TGTGCCAGCAGCTTAGGTGCCACCGGAGGCACCGGGGAGCTGTTTTTT. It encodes CASSLGATGGTGELFF.

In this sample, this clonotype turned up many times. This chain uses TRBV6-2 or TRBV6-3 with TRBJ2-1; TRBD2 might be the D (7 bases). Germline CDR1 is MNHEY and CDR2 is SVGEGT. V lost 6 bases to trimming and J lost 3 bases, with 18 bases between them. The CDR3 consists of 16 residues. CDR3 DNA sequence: TGTGCCAGCAGCCAAGGAGGGGGGGCTATCTACAATGAGCAGTTCTTC. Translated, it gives CASSQGGGAIYNEQFF.

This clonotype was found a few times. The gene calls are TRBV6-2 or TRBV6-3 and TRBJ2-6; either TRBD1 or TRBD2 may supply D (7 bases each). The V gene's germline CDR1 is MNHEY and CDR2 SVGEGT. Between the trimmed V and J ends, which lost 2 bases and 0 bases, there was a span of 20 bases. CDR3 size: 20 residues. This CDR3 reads CASSYTPRTGDYSGANVLTF. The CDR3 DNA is TGTGCCAGCAGTTACACCCCGAGAACAGGGGACTACTCTGGGGCCAACGTCCTGACTTTC.

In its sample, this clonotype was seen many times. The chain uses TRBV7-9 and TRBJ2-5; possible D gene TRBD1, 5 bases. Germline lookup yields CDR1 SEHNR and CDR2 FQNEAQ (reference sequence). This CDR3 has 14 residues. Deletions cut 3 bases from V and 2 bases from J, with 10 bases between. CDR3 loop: CASSFPREQETQYF. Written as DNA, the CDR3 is TGTGCCAGCAGCTTCCCCAGGGAACAAGAGACCCAGTACTTC.

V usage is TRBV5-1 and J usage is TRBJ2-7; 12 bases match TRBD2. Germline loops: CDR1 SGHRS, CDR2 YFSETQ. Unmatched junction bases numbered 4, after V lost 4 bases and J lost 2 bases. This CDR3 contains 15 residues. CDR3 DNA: TGCGCCAGCAGCACGACTAGCGGGGGACCCTACGAGCAGTACTTC. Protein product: CASSTTSGGPYEQYF.

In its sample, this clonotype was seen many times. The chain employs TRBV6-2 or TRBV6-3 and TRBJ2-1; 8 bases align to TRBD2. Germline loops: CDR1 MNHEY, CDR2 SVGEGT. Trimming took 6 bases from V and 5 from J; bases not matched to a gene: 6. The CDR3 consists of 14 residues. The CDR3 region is CASRHGGADNEQFF. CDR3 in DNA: TGTGCCAGCAGGCACGGGGGGGCCGACAATGAGCAGTTCTTC.

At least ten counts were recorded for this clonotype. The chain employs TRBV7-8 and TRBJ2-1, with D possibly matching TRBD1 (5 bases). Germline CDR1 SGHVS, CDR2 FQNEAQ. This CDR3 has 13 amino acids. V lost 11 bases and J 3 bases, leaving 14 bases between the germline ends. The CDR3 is CAPGADGYNEQFF. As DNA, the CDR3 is TGTGCCCCTGGGGCTGATGGCTACAATGAGCAGTTCTTC.

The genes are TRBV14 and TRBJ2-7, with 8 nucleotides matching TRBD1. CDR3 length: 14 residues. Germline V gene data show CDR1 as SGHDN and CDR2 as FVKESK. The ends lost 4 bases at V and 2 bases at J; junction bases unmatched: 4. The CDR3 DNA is TGTGCCAGCAGCCGAAGGGGACAGGCCTACGAGCAGTACTTC. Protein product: CASSRRGQAYEQYF. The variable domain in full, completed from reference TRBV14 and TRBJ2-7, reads EAGVTQFPSHSVIEKGQTVTLRCDPISGHDNLYWYRRVMGKEIKFLLHFVKESKQDESGMPNNRFLAERTGGTYSTLKVQPAELEDSGVYFCASSRRGQAYEQYFGPGTRLTVT.

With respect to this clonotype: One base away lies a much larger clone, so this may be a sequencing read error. CDR3 region: CANSIGHSGANVLTF. The CDR3 DNA is TGTGCCAACAGTATCGGTCACTCTGGGGCCAACGTCCTGACTTTC. V and J are TRBV5-5 and TRBJ2-6; unclear D gene. In germline, CDR1 is SGHKS, CDR2 YYEKEE (reference sequence). The CDR3 has 15 amino acids. The ends were cut back, 9 bases at V and 0 bases at J, with 13 bases in the middle.

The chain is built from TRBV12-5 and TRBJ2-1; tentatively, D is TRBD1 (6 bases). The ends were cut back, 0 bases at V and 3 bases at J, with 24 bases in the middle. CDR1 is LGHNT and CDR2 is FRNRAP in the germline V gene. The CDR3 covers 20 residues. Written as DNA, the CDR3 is TGTGCTAGTGGTTTGGTACTCGGCCAGGGGAATAGCGAACTCTACAATGAGCAGTTCTTC. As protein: CASGLVLGQGNSELYNEQFF.

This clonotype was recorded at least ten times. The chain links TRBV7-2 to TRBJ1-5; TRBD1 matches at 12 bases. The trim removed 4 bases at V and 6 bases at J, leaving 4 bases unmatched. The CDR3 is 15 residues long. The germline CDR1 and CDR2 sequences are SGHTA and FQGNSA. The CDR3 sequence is CASSSGTGGGQPQHF. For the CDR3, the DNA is TGTGCCAGCAGCTCGGGGACAGGGGGCGGTCAGCCCCAGCATTTT.

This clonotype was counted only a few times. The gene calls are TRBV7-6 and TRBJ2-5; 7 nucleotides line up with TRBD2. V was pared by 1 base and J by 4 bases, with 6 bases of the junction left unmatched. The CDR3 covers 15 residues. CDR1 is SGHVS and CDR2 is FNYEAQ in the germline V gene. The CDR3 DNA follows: TGTGCCAGCAGCTTAGTCGGCAGGGAGGGAGAGACCCAGTACTTC. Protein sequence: CASSLVGREGETQYF.

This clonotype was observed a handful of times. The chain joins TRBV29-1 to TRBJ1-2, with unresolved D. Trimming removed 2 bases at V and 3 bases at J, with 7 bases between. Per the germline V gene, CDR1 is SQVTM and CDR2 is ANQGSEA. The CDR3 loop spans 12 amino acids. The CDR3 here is CSVEMRDYGYTF. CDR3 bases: TGCAGCGTTGAAATGAGGGACTATGGCTACACCTTC.

CDR3 protein: CASSYSQSYGYTF. The CDR3, as DNA: TGTGCCAGCAGTTACTCCCAGTCCTATGGCTACACCTTC. This chain links TRBV6-8 with TRBJ1-2; D uncertain. Germline-derived CDR1 and CDR2 are MNHGY and SAAAGT. The CDR3 covers 13 residues. V shed 0 bases and J shed 4 bases, with 6 bases lying between them.

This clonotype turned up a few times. CDR3 bases: TGTGCCAGCAGTTCCTTCCGGGCTGAGTACGAGCAGTACGTC. This encodes CASSSFRAEYEQYV. The chain recombines TRBV28 with TRBJ2-7, with D uncertain. From germline, CDR1 is MDHEN and CDR2 SYDVKM. V was clipped by 4 bases and J by 4 bases, with 14 bases between them. The length of the CDR3 is 14 residues.

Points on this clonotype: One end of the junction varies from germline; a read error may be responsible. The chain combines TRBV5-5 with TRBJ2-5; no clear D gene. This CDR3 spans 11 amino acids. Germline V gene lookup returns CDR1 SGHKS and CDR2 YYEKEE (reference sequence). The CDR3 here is CASSVEETQCF. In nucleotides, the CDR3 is TGTGCCAGCAGCGTAGAAGAGACCCAGTGCTTC.

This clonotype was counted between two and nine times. This chain's CDR3 is CATGQGKYEQYV. Here the CDR3 DNA reads TGTGCCACAGGACAGGGGAAATACGAGCAGTACGTC. The chain couples TRBV10-3 to TRBJ2-7; 9 bases are a match to TRBD1. This CDR3 comprises 12 residues. Germline CDR1 and CDR2: ENHRY and SYGVKD. V lost 10 bases and J lost 4; bases outside the gene matches: 5.